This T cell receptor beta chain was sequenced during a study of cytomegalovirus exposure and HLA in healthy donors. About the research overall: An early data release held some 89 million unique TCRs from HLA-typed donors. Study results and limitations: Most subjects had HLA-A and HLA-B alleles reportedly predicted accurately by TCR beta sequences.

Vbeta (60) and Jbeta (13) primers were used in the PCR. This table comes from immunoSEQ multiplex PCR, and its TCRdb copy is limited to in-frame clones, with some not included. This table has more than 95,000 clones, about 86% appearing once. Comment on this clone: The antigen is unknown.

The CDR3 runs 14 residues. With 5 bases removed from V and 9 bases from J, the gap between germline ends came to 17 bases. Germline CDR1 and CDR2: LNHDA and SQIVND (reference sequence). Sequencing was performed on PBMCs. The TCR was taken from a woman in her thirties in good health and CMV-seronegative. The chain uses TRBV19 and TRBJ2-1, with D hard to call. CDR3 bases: TGTGCCAGTAGTCCAAAGAGGCAGTTCGGTGAGCAGTTCTTC. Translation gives CASSPKRQFGEQFF.